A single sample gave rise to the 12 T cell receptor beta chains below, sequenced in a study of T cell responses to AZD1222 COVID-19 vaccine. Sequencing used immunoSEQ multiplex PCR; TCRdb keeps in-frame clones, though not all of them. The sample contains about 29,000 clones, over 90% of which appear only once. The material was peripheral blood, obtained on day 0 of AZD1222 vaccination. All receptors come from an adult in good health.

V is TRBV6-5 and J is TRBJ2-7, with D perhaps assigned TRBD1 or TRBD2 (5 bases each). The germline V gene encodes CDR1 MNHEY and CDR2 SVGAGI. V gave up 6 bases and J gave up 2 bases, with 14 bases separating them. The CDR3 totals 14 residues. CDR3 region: CASSPRDGPYEQYF. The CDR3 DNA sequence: TGTGCCAGCAGCCCCCGGGACGGTCCCTACGAGCAGTACTTC.

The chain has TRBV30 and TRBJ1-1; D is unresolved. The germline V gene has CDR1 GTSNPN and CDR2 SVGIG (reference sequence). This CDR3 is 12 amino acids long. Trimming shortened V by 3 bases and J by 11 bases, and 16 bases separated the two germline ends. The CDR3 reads CAWSLETTYAFF. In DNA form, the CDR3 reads TGTGCCTGGAGCTTGGAGACAACCTACGCTTTCTTT.

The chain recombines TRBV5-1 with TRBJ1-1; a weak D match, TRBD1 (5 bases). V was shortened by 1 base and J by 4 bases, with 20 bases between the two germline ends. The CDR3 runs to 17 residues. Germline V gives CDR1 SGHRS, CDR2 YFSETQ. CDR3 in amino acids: CASSLIRRGGRSTEAFF. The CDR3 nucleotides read TGCGCCAGCAGCTTGATAAGGAGGGGAGGTCGGAGCACTGAAGCTTTCTTT.

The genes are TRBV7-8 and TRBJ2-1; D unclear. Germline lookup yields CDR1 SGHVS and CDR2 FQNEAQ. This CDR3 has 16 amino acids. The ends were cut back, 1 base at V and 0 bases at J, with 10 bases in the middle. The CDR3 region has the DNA TGTGCCAGCAGCTTAGGCCTAGGTAGCTCCTACAATGAGCAGTTCTTC. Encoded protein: CASSLGLGSSYNEQFF.

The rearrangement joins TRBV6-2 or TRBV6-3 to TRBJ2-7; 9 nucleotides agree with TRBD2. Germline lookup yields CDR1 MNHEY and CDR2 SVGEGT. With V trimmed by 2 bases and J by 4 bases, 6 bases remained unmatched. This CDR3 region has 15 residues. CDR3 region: CASSYEAGGLYEQYF. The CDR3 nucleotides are TGTGCCAGCAGTTACGAAGCGGGAGGTTTGTACGAGCAGTACTTC.

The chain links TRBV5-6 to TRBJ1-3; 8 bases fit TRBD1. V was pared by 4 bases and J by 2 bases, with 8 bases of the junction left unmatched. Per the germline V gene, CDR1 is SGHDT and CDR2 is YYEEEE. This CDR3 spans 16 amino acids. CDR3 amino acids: CASSPDRGAPGNTIYF. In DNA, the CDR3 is TGTGCCAGCAGCCCCGACAGGGGCGCCCCTGGAAACACCATATATTTT.

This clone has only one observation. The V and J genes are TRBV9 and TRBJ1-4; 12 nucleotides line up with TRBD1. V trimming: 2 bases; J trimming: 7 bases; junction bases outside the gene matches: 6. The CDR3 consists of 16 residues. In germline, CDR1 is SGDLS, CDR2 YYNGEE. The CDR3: CASSVGTGGPTEKLFF. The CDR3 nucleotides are TGTGCCAGCAGCGTTGGGACAGGGGGCCCGACTGAAAAACTGTTTTTT.

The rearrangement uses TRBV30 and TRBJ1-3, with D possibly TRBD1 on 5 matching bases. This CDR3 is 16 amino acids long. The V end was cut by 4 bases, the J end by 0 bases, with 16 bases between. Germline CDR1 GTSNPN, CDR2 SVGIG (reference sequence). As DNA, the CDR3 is TGTGCCTGGAAATTTCACAGGTCGAACTCTGGAAACACCATATATTTT. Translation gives CAWKFHRSNSGNTIYF.

DNA of the CDR3: TGTGCCAGCAGTCCCACCGCTCTAGCGGGAGGGCCTTCGAACACCGGGGAGCTGTTTTTT. Translation gives CASSPTALAGGPSNTGELFF. The chain recombines TRBV6-6 with TRBJ2-2; 12 nucleotides align to TRBD2. CDR3 length: 20 amino acids. The V gene end was trimmed by 5 bases and the J gene end by 0 bases; junction bases not matched to a gene: 13. The germline V gene encodes CDR1 MNHNY and CDR2 SVGAGI (reference sequence).

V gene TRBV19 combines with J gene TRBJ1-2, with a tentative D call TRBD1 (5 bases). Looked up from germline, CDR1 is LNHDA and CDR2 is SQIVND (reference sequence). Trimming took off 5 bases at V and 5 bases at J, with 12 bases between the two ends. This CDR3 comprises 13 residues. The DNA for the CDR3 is TGTGCCAGTAGTCCCGGGACGGCGTATGGCTACACCTTC. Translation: CASSPGTAYGYTF.

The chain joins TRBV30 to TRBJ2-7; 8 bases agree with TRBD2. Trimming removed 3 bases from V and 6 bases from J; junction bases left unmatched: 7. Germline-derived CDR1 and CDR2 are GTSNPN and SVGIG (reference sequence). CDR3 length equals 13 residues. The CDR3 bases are TGTGCCTGGAGCTTAAGCGGGAGTTCCGAGCAGTACTTC. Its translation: CAWSLSGSSEQYF. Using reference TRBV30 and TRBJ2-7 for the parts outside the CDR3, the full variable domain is SQTIHQWPATLVQPVGSPLSLECTVEGTSNPNLYWYRQAAGRGLQLLFYSVGIGQISSEVPQNLSASRPQDRQFILSSKKLLLSDSGFYLCAWSLSGSSEQYFGPGTRLTVT.

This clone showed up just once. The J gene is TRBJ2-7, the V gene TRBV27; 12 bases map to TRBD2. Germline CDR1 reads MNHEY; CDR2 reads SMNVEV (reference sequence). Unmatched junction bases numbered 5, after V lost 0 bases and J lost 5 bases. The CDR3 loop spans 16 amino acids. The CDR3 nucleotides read TGTGCCAGCAGTTTATCTCGACTAGCGGGAGCTAACGAGCAGTACTTC. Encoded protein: CASSLSRLAGANEQYF.